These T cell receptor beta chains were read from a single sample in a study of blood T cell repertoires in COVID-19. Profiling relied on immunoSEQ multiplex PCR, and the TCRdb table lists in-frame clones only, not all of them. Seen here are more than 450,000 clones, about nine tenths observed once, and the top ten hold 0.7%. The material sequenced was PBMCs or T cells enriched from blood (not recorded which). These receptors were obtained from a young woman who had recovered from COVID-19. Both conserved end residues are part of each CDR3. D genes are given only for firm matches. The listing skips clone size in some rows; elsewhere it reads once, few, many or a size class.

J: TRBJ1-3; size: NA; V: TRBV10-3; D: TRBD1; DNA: TGTGCCATCAGTGAGTCGAGGGGGCAAGGAAACACCATATATTTT; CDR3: CAISESRGQGNTIYF
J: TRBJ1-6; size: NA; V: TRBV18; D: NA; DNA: TGTGCCAGCTCACCACTCAGGGGCGATAATTCACCCCTCCACTTT; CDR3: CASSPLRGDNSPLHF
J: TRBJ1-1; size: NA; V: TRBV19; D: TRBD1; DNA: TGTGCCAGTAGCCCCATGGAGGGGGCGAACACTGAAGCTTTCTTT; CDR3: CASSPMEGANTEAFF
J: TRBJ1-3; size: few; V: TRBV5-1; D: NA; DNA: TGCGCCAGCAGCCCAGGGTCCTCTGGAAACACCATATATTTT; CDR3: CASSPGSSGNTIYF
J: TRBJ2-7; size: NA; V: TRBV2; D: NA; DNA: TGTGCCAGCACAGCCGAGTACAGGTCCTACGAGCAGTACTTC; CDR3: CASTAEYRSYEQYF
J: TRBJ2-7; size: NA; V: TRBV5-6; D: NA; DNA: TGTGCCAGCAGCTTTTTCTTAACAGGGCGCGAGCAGTACTTC; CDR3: CASSFFLTGREQYF
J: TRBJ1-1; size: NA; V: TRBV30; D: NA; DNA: TGTGCCTGGACGAGAGGGTTAGGGACTGAAGCTTTCTTT; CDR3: CAWTRGLGTEAFF
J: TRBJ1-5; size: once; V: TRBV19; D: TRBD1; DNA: TGTGCCAGTAGTATAGGGACAGGGGGCAGGAGCAATCAGCCCCAGCATTTT; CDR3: CASSIGTGGRSNQPQHF
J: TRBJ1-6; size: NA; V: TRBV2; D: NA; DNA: TGTGCCAGCAGTGAAGATTGGACAGCCAATTCACCCCTCCACTTT; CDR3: CASSEDWTANSPLHF
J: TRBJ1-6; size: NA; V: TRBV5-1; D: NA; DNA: TGCGCCAGCAGCTTGGCCGGAACAGGGAAGGATTCACCCCTCCACTTT; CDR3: CASSLAGTGKDSPLHF
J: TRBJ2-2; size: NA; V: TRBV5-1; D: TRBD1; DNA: TGCGCCAGCAGCTTACAGGGGCCCGGGGAGCTGTTTTTT; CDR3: CASSLQGPGELFF